This passage covers 25 T cell receptor beta chains from one sample sequenced in a study of beta chain features in type 1 diabetes. Study-wide results and limits: In every one of the four CD4+ subsets, TCRB CDR3s were moderately but significantly shorter in Type 1 diabetes patients.

Which antigens these TCRs recognize remains unknown. The entirety of the isolated RNA underwent reverse transcription, so expressed TCRB transcripts were sequenced. Sequenced by immunoSEQ multiplex PCR; TCRdb stores in-frame clones only, minus some. The sample shows about 660,000 clones, about 14% of them seen only once. The specimen sequenced was naive CD4+ T cells from blood. Receptors originate from a man in his late teens or twenties with type 1 diabetes.

This clone was counted between two and nine times. This chain connects TRBV7-2 to TRBJ2-1; 8 bases match TRBD2. This CDR3 region has 14 residues. Trimming cost V 5 bases and J 8 bases; bases outside gene matches: 8. Per the germline V gene, CDR1 is SGHTA and CDR2 is FQGNSA. CDR3 in amino acids: CASSPGTSWDEQFF. CDR3 nucleotides: TGTGCCAGCAGCCCAGGGACTAGTTGGGATGAGCAGTTCTTC.

Here the CDR3 reads CASSLRLGSETQYF. CDR3 sequence (DNA): TGCGCCAGCAGCCTCCGGCTAGGTTCGGAGACCCAGTACTTC. V is TRBV4-3 and J is TRBJ2-5, with D hard to call. Trimming took 4 bases from V and 5 from J, leaving 14 bases between them. This CDR3 is built from 14 residues. The germline V gene has CDR1 LGHNA and CDR2 YSLEER.

In its sample, this clone was seen a few times. The chain links TRBV7-9 to TRBJ1-4, with no clear D. Germline CDR1 and CDR2: SEHNR and FQNEAQ (reference sequence). Trimming removed 7 bases at V and 5 bases at J, with 17 bases between. This CDR3 is 15 amino acids long. CDR3 amino acids: CASTRQLSQNEKLFF. CDR3 sequence (DNA): TGTGCCAGCACCCGGCAACTGAGCCAGAATGAAAAACTGTTTTTT.

The V and J genes are TRBV25-1 and TRBJ2-6; D not certain. This CDR3 is 14 amino acids long. The V gene lost 4 bases and the J gene lost 4 bases, with 8 bases spanning the gap. Germline V gene data show CDR1 as MGHDK and CDR2 as SYGVNS. DNA of the CDR3: TGTGCCAGCAGTGGCCCTTACGGGGCCAACGTCCTGACTTTC. Translation gives CASSGPYGANVLTF.

This clone came up a few times. The V call is TRBV11-2, the J call TRBJ2-1; D is ambiguous. The CDR3 spans 13 residues. The germline V gene has CDR1 SGHAT and CDR2 FQNNGV. V lost 4 bases, J lost 2 bases, and 6 bases lay in between. CDR3: CASSSGAYNEQFF. CDR3 bases: TGTGCCAGCAGCTCTGGGGCCTACAATGAGCAGTTCTTC.

The gene calls are TRBV18 and TRBJ2-1, with D tentatively TRBD2 (6 bases). V was clipped by 0 bases and J by 1 base, with 13 bases between them. The CDR3 loop spans 17 amino acids. From germline, CDR1 is KGHSH and CDR2 LQKENI. The CDR3 DNA reads TGTGCCAGCTCACCACCATTGGGGGGTCGGTCCTACAATGAGCAGTTCTTC. Its translation: CASSPPLGGRSYNEQFF.

V and J are TRBV20-1 and TRBJ2-7; no definite D call. Germline-derived CDR1 and CDR2 are DFQATT and SNEGSKA (reference sequence). This CDR3 comprises 10 residues. V was trimmed by 3 bases and J by 2 bases, leaving 2 bases between them. The CDR3 sequence is CSASTYEQYF. CDR3 DNA sequence: TGCAGTGCTAGCACCTACGAGCAGTACTTC.

The V and J genes are TRBV5-5 and TRBJ2-5; D may be TRBD1 or TRBD2 (5 bases each). V was clipped by 5 bases and J by 5 bases, with 19 bases between them. Germline V CDR1 and CDR2: SGHKS, YYEKEE (reference sequence). The CDR3 is 15 residues long. CDR3 loop: CASSFPGTRRETQYF. Here the CDR3 DNA reads TGTGCCAGCAGTTTCCCCGGGACCCGCCGGGAGACCCAGTACTTC.

In this sample, this clone turned up a few times. In DNA, the CDR3 is TGTGCCAGCAGCTCCGGACAGGGAATGTCTGGGGCCAACGTCCTGACTTTC. As protein: CASSSGQGMSGANVLTF. V is TRBV5-6 and J is TRBJ2-6, with TRBD1 matching 8 bases. CDR1 and CDR2 from the germline V gene are SGHDT and YYEEEE. The CDR3 is 17 residues long. Trimming cost V 3 bases and J 1 base; bases outside gene matches: 6.

The V call is TRBV7-2, the J call TRBJ2-5; TRBD2 matches at 14 bases. There are 15 residues in the CDR3. Trimming at V came to 3 bases and at J to 4 bases, leaving 1 base not matched to a gene. From germline, CDR1 is SGHTA and CDR2 FQGNSA. The CDR3 reads CASSFGTSGRETQYF. CDR3 nucleotides: TGTGCCAGCAGCTTCGGGACTAGCGGGAGAGAGACCCAGTACTTC.

The chain employs TRBV29-1 and TRBJ1-5; no firm D call. The CDR3 runs to 13 residues. Trimming took off 5 bases at V and 1 base at J, with 9 bases between the two ends. Germline V gene data show CDR1 as SQVTM and CDR2 as ANQGSEA. The CDR3 sequence: CSVLGTSNQPQHF. The DNA of the CDR3 is TGCAGCGTTTTAGGAACCAGCAATCAGCCCCAGCATTTT.

This clone was observed a few times. V is TRBV9 and J is TRBJ2-3; TRBD2 matches at 14 bases. The germline V gene encodes CDR1 SGDLS and CDR2 YYNGEE. The CDR3 has 16 residues. The V segment lost 4 bases and the J segment 5 bases; nucleotides outside the gene matches: 6. The CDR3 nucleotides read TGTGCCAGCAGCCCCCGACTAGCGGGAGGGATAGATACGCAGTATTTT. Translated: CASSPRLAGGIDTQYF.

The V and J genes are TRBV30 and TRBJ2-1, with D perhaps matching TRBD1 (6 bases). CDR3 length: 14 amino acids. The germline V gene encodes CDR1 GTSNPN and CDR2 SVGIG (reference sequence). V dropped 3 bases and J dropped 4 bases, with 13 bases sitting between them. The DNA for the CDR3 is TGTGCCTGGAGCCCCCGGGACATATACAATGAGCAGTTCTTC. The encoded protein is CAWSPRDIYNEQFF.

The CDR3 reads CASGTGDGQPQHF. In nucleotides, the CDR3 is TGTGCCAGCGGCACGGGGGATGGGCAGCCCCAGCATTTT. The chain employs TRBV25-1 and TRBJ1-5; D is possibly TRBD1 (5 bases). V lost 8 bases and J 7 bases, leaving 15 bases between the germline ends. Germline CDR1 is MGHDK and CDR2 is SYGVNS. The CDR3 length is 13 residues.

In its sample, this clone was seen a few times. The chain couples TRBV19 to TRBJ2-7; 7 bases are shared with TRBD1. This CDR3 is built from 15 residues. The V gene's germline CDR1 is LNHDA and CDR2 SQIVND (reference sequence). J gave up 5 bases and V 5 bases, and 12 bases lay outside the gene matches. CDR3 coding DNA: TGTGCCAGTAGTCCCCGGACAGGTCCTTGGGACGAGCAGTACTTC. Translating it yields CASSPRTGPWDEQYF.

The V and J genes are TRBV30 and TRBJ1-4, with TRBD1 identical over 7 bases. The trim removed 0 bases at V and 8 bases at J, leaving 6 bases unmatched. Germline assignment: CDR1 GTSNPN and CDR2 SVGIG (reference sequence). The CDR3 totals 14 residues. The CDR3 coding sequence is TGTGCCTGGAGTGTACCGGGACAGAAAGAAAAACTGTTTTTT. Amino acids: CAWSVPGQKEKLFF.

The J gene is TRBJ1-6, the V gene TRBV6-1; no definite D call. The CDR3 consists of 12 residues. Germline assignment: CDR1 MNHNS and CDR2 SASEGT. V was clipped by 6 bases and J by 7 bases, with 7 bases between them. CDR3 DNA sequence: TGTGCCAGCAGCGGGGAAAATTCACCCCTCCACTTT. Protein product: CASSGENSPLHF.

The chain couples TRBV5-1 to TRBJ2-2, with D hard to call. CDR3 length equals 15 residues. The germline V and J ends were trimmed by 4 bases and 2 bases, with 12 bases remaining between them. Germline values: CDR1 SGHRS, CDR2 YFSETQ. The CDR3 protein is CASSPQTANTGELFF. In nucleotides, the CDR3 is TGCGCCAGCAGCCCCCAGACGGCAAACACCGGGGAGCTGTTTTTT.

Note on this clone: Other DNA sequences in this sample translate to the same CDR3. This sequence joins TRBV7-9 and TRBJ2-3; weak D call: TRBD2 (6 bases). The V end was cut by 1 base, the J end by 2 bases, with 7 bases between. This CDR3 has 14 amino acids. Germline-derived CDR1 and CDR2 are SEHNR and FQNEAQ (reference sequence). CDR3 in amino acids: CASSLGGATDTQYF. CDR3 DNA: TGTGCCAGCAGCTTAGGCGGGGCCACAGATACGCAGTATTTT.

The rearrangement links TRBV5-1 to TRBJ2-2; 8 bases fit TRBD1. Per germline, CDR1 SGHRS and CDR2 YFSETQ. The trim removed 8 bases at V and 1 base at J, leaving 10 bases unmatched. The CDR3 spans 16 residues. This CDR3 reads CASSENRGMNTGELFF. The DNA of the CDR3 is TGCGCCAGTTCAGAGAACAGGGGGATGAACACCGGGGAGCTGTTTTTT.

The genes are TRBV13 and TRBJ1-1; D is ambiguous. Germline lookup yields CDR1 PRHDT and CDR2 FYEKMQ (reference sequence). The ends were cut back, 1 base at V and 4 bases at J, with 13 bases in the middle. CDR3 length: 15 amino acids. This CDR3 is CASSLEGRLVTEAFF. Here the CDR3 DNA reads TGTGCCAGCAGCTTAGAGGGCAGACTAGTCACTGAAGCTTTCTTT.

This clone has just a few counts. Here the CDR3 reads CASSSGTSGRTEQFF. CDR3 sequence (DNA): TGTGCCAGCAGCTCAGGGACTAGCGGGAGAACTGAGCAGTTCTTC. This sequence joins TRBV7-2 and TRBJ2-1; 14 bases are shared with TRBD2. Germline values: CDR1 SGHTA, CDR2 FQGNSA. The trim removed 4 bases at V and 9 bases at J, leaving 5 bases unmatched. This CDR3 is 15 amino acids long. Full variable domain (outside the CDR3, taken from reference TRBV7-2 and TRBJ2-1): GAGVSQSPSNKVTEKGKDVELRCDPISGHTALYWYRQSLGQGLEFLIYFQGNSAPDKSGLPSDRFSAERTGGSVSTLTIQRTQQEDSAVYLCASSSGTSGRTEQFFGPGTRLTVL.

With respect to this clone: Other DNA sequences in this specimen translate into the identical CDR3. The chain recombines TRBV5-1 with TRBJ2-1; 13 bases match TRBD2. The ends lost 4 bases at V and 5 bases at J; junction bases unmatched: 3. Germline V CDR1 and CDR2: SGHRS, YFSETQ. This CDR3 has 15 residues. CDR3 amino acids: CASSTGLAGDNEQFF. The CDR3 DNA sequence: TGCGCCAGCAGCACCGGACTAGCGGGAGACAATGAGCAGTTCTTC.

The chain uses TRBV14 and TRBJ2-2; 7 bases align to TRBD1. This CDR3 comprises 12 residues. Unmatched junction bases numbered 7, after V lost 3 bases and J lost 15 bases. The germline V gene has CDR1 SGHDN and CDR2 FVKESK. CDR3: CASSHSTGRLFF. The DNA for the CDR3 is TGTGCCAGCAGCCATTCGACAGGGCGGTTGTTTTTT.

Points on this clone: The CDR3 does not end in the conserved phenylalanine or tryptophan, so this is likely a read error. It is unclear where the CDR3 begins or ends on the DNA, so no DNA is shown, and the CDR3 is as TCRdb lists it. V is TRBV1 and J is TRBJ1-1. TRBV1 is designated a pseudogene. The CDR3 comprises 9 residues, both ends counted. The CDR3 loop is CTSSLHRRI.